This T cell receptor (beta chain) is from a study of T cell responses to AZD1222 COVID-19 vaccine. Study results and caveats: In a largely white British group with more females than males, clonal diversity was possibly underestimated. The number of AZD1222 recipients seropositive at baseline was only five to seven.

Profiling relied on immunoSEQ multiplex PCR, and the TCRdb table lists in-frame clones only, not all of them. The table records under 150,000 clones, 88% of them present only once. Germline CDR1 reads SEHNR; CDR2 reads FQNEAQ (reference sequence). This CDR3 region has 13 residues. V gave up 1 base and J gave up 4 bases, with 7 bases separating them. This clone was detected once. Its antigen is as yet unknown. The specimen comprised peripheral blood, sampled on day 0 of MenACWY control vaccination. This rearrangement joins TRBV7-9 to TRBJ1-2; D call uncertain. This TCR was recovered from an adult in good health. This CDR3 reads CASSLGEGYGYTF. DNA of the CDR3: TGTGCCAGCAGCTTAGGGGAGGGCTATGGCTACACCTTC.